The present T cell receptor (beta chain) was sequenced within a study of T cells expressing NK-cell markers. The overall study: According to the study, TCR beta repertoires originated from sorted CD3+CD56+NKG2C+, CD3+CD56+NKG2C- and CD3+CD56-NKG2C+ T cells. Overall study findings and caveats: Researchers report these clonotypes also headed the CD3+CD56-NKG2C+ fraction in a handful of donors. In about six donors, dominant CD3+CD56+NKG2C+ clonotypes ranked among the top 10 CD8+ clonotypes.

Germline CDR1 reads SGHTA; CDR2 reads FQGNSA. The CDR3 runs 13 residues. TCRdb re-called the 5' RACE reads; every CDR3 protein appears as one record, without DNA. This sample's table reports roughly 380,000 distinct CDR3 sequences. As concerns this clonotype: What it binds is unknown.

This sequence originates from a man aged 18-69 years in good health. The chain couples TRBV7-2 to TRBJ2-2; TCRdb's assignment of TRBD2 cannot be checked, as there is no DNA. The sample was blood T cells: a sorted CD56 or NKG2C T cell subset, CD4+ or CD8+ T cells, or bulk PBMC T cells (not recorded which). The CDR3: CASSGGVDGELFF.